This TCR beta chain was sequenced during a study of blood T cell repertoires in COVID-19. In the study overall: From the United States, Italy and Spain came samples of acute and convalescent COVID-19. The analysed material was cDNA or gDNA that came from T cells, B-cell-depleted T cells, or PBMCs.

The sample holds one count of this clone. Per the original data handling: The assay estimated nucleated cells by amplifying reference gene primers. Sequenced by immunoSEQ multiplex PCR; TCRdb stores in-frame clones only, minus some. The V and J calls and clone size were taken over from that table, and D and trimming were inferred from the DNA. The sample carries 100,000 to 150,000 clones, about 80% recorded once. J lost 2 bases, V lost 2 bases, and 6 bases had no gene match. Germline assignment: CDR1 LGHNA and CDR2 YNFKEQ. The CDR3 totals 15 residues. Sequencing was performed on peripheral blood. The chain is built from TRBV4-2 and TRBJ2-7, with 7 bases aligning to TRBD1. The TCR originated in a human donor in a cohort sampled during active COVID-19. CDR3 protein: CASSQTQGVAYEQYF. The CDR3 nucleotides are TGTGCCAGCAGCCAAACCCAGGGGGTGGCCTACGAGCAGTACTTC.